The T cell receptor (beta chain) under discussion was sequenced for a study of shared clonotypes between healthy human individuals. Study-wide context: Each donor's CD8 memory used one plate, CD8 naive two, each CD4 subset three.

The germline V gene encodes CDR1 LNHDA and CDR2 SQIVND (reference sequence). This CDR3 contains 18 residues. Trimming removed 4 bases at V and 4 bases at J, with 25 bases between. Every immunoSEQ plate was one replicate of a subset's evenly spread DNA. The authors' processing: Filtering differed because ImmunoSEQ produced junction-only sequences that carried no quality scores. TCRdb's copy holds only in-frame clones and misses some; the assay was immunoSEQ multiplex PCR. D and trimming come from the DNA, and the V and J calls and clone size come from that table. The table records approximately 2.5 million clones, approximately 92% of them present only once.

The gene calls are TRBV19 and TRBJ1-2; D is possibly TRBD1 (5 bases). This TCR came from a man aged 18-30 years in good health. The specimen was naive CD4+ T cells sorted from blood. Documented subset: CD45RA+ positively selected. As DNA, the CDR3 is TGTGCCAGTAGTACCGGCTCCGGGACCTATCTCCGGGGCTATGGCTACACCTTC. This translates into CASSTGSGTYLRGYGYTF.